This paragraph covers one TCR beta chain sequence. The data were taken from a study of T cell changes during pregnancy in multiple sclerosis. CDR3 length: 14 amino acids. Assay used: immunoSEQ multiplex PCR; TCRdb lists only in-frame clones, some missing. The sample holds around 42,000 clones, more than 85% seen once. The rearrangement links TRBV21-1 to TRBJ2-7; the D call of TRBD1 is as the table states it, not checked on the DNA. TRBV21-1 is classified as a pseudogene. This specimen consisted of CD4+ T cells from peripheral blood mononuclear cells, obtained after pregnancy. The clonotype originates from a female donor in good health, enrolled as a control in a pregnancy study. Here the CDR3 reads CASSKDQVSYEQYF. The CDR3 coding sequence is TGTGCCAGCAGCAAAGATCAGGTTTCCTACGAGCAGTACTTC.